What follows are 25 T cell receptor beta chains derived from one specimen sequenced in a study of regulatory T cells in long-lasting Graves disease. The time point denotes: newly diagnosed GD, antithyroid drugs for less than 3 months. From PBMCs, RNA was extracted and then used to make the TCR library. Arm-PCR with iRepertoire HTBI primers amplified the CDR3 regions for these TCR beta libraries. TCRdb analysed the multiplex PCR reads with MiXCR anew, one entry per CDR3 protein. The sample contains almost 450,000 distinct CDR3 sequences, about a sixth of which appear only once. These sequences were also reported in another study, on T cells in Graves' hyperthyroidism and ophthalmopathy.

The sample in question was peripheral blood mononuclear cells (PBMCs), obtained at new diagnosis, from a patient treated with antithyroid drugs. The source is a woman aged 30 to 39 with Graves disease.

Many counts were recorded for this clonotype. The chain has TRBV18 and TRBJ1-2; 11 bases are a match to TRBD1. The CDR3 spans 16 residues. V shed 1 base and J 5 bases; nucleotides not matched to a gene: 6. From germline, CDR1 is KGHSH and CDR2 LQKENI. CDR3 sequence (DNA): TGTGCCAGCTCACCACGAGGACAGGGGGCCTGGTATGGCTACACCTTC. It is translated as CASSPRGQGAWYGYTF.

This clonotype has a count of ten or more. Here the CDR3 DNA reads TGTGCCAGCAGTCTGTATGATACAGGGGAGGATAATGAAAAACTGTTTTTT. Translating it yields CASSLYDTGEDNEKLFF. The V call is TRBV28, the J call TRBJ1-4, with TRBD1 identical over 7 bases. This CDR3 has 17 residues. V was clipped by 5 bases and J by 4 bases; unmatched bases: 13. Germline CDR1 is MDHEN and CDR2 is SYDVKM.

This clonotype occurred once. The chain recombines TRBV7-9 with TRBJ1-5, with D unresolved. Deletions cut 3 bases from V and 2 bases from J, with 8 bases between. The length of the CDR3 is 14 residues. CDR1 and CDR2 from the germline V gene are SEHNR and FQNEAQ (reference sequence). CDR3 coding DNA: TGTGCCAGCAGCTTCGAGGGTGGCAATCAGCCCCAGCATTTT. Its translation is CASSFEGGNQPQHF.

Ten or more counts support this clonotype. The rearrangement joins TRBV9 to TRBJ1-1, with D perhaps matching TRBD1 (6 bases). The CDR3 contains 15 residues. V lost 2 bases, J lost 3 bases, and 14 bases lay in between. The germline V gene encodes CDR1 SGDLS and CDR2 YYNGEE. CDR3 amino acids: CASSVSPNRDTEAFF. The DNA of the CDR3 is TGTGCCAGCAGCGTCTCCCCCAACAGGGACACTGAAGCTTTCTTT.

In this sample, this clonotype turned up many times. The chain uses TRBV28 and TRBJ2-7; D remains unclear. Germline assignment: CDR1 MDHEN and CDR2 SYDVKM. The CDR3 totals 17 residues. The V end was cut by 4 bases, the J end by 2 bases, with 21 bases between. The DNA of the CDR3 is TGTGCCAGCAGTTCATCGCGCGATCCGAGGTTTACCTACGAGCAGTACTTC. Amino acid sequence: CASSSSRDPRFTYEQYF.

This clonotype showed up many times. The V and J genes are TRBV7-9 and TRBJ2-7, with D tentatively TRBD1 (5 bases). Germline CDR1 is SEHNR and CDR2 is FQNEAQ (reference sequence). CDR3 length equals 15 residues. The ends were cut back, 4 bases at V and 6 bases at J, with 19 bases in the middle. The CDR3 region is CASSSLKGPPGEQYF. The CDR3 nucleotides are TGTGCCAGCAGCTCCCTGAAGGGGCCGCCCGGCGAGCAGTACTTC.

This clonotype was counted ten times or more. The V and J genes are TRBV6-1 and TRBJ2-5; D possibly corresponds to TRBD2 (6 bases). The last part of the DNA fits TRBJ2-1 better; the J call may be wrong. CDR1 and CDR2 (germline): MNHNS, SASEGT. The CDR3 has 13 amino acids. The CDR3 DNA reads as TGTGCCAGCTGCGGACAAGGAGGGAATGAGCAGTTCTTC. Amino acids: CASCGQGGNEQFF.

In this sample, this clonotype turned up a few times. The V gene is TRBV20-1, the J gene TRBJ1-2; a weak D match, TRBD1 (6 bases). Trimming shortened V by 3 bases and J by 6 bases, and 11 bases separated the two germline ends. CDR1 DFQATT and CDR2 SNEGSKA come from the germline V gene (reference sequence). CDR3 length equals 12 residues. The CDR3 sequence: CSASRQGHGYTF. CDR3 coding DNA: TGCAGTGCTAGTAGGCAGGGGCATGGCTACACCTTC.

In its sample, this clonotype was seen many times. The CDR3 region is CASSAGLAGEGYEQYF. CDR3 DNA: TGTGCCAGCAGCGCTGGACTAGCGGGAGAGGGTTACGAGCAGTACTTC. The chain carries TRBV7-2 and TRBJ2-7, with 13 positions matching TRBD2. Per germline, CDR1 SGHTA and CDR2 FQGNSA. This CDR3 is 16 amino acids long. With 5 bases clipped from V and 4 bases from J, the junction kept 8 bases outside the gene matches.

The chain employs TRBV7-9 and TRBJ2-1; TRBD2 aligns across 11 bases. The V gene's germline CDR1 is SEHNR and CDR2 FQNEAQ (reference sequence). The CDR3 extends over 16 amino acids. The V gene end was trimmed by 2 bases and the J gene end by 9 bases; junction bases not matched to a gene: 9. CDR3 residues: CASSLPGSGRAFEQFF. As DNA, the CDR3 is TGTGCCAGCAGCTTACCTGGTAGCGGGAGGGCCTTTGAGCAGTTCTTC.

This clonotype was picked up many times. The rearrangement joins TRBV29-1 to TRBJ2-5; the D is unclear. The V and J ends lost 4 bases and 4 bases respectively, with 10 bases between them. Per the germline V gene, CDR1 is SQVTM and CDR2 is ANQGSEA. CDR3 length: 12 residues. CDR3 DNA sequence: TGCAGCGTTGTAGGCTGGGGAGAGACCCAGTACTTC. This sequence encodes CSVVGWGETQYF.

J is TRBJ1-5 and V is TRBV19; TRBD1 aligns across 7 bases. Germline-derived CDR1 and CDR2 are LNHDA and SQIVND (reference sequence). The CDR3 is 15 amino acids. The junction had 5 bases not matched to a gene; V was cut back by 6 bases and J by 0 bases. CDR3 residues: CASRARTGSNQPQHF. The CDR3 DNA is TGTGCCAGTAGGGCTCGGACAGGTAGCAATCAGCCCCAGCATTTT.

The sample holds many counts of this clonotype. The chain recombines TRBV28 with TRBJ2-7; D is ambiguous. There are 14 residues in the CDR3. Per the germline V gene, CDR1 is MDHEN and CDR2 is SYDVKM. V lost 2 bases and J lost 3, with 11 bases in between. CDR3 DNA: TGTGCCAGCAGTTTACGCGGAACCTACTACGAGCAGTACTTC. This encodes CASSLRGTYYEQYF.

In the case of this clonotype: A much larger clonotype is one base distant, so this may be a read error. This chain connects TRBV6-2 or TRBV6-3 to TRBJ2-7, with TRBD1 as a possible D gene (5 bases). The CDR3 covers 14 residues. CDR1 is MNHEY and CDR2 is SVGEGT in the germline V gene. Trimming left V 8 bases short and J 0 bases short, with 14 bases between. CDR3 in DNA: TGTGCCAGCGGTAGTCAGGGATACTCCTACGAGCAGTACTTC. Translation: CASGSQGYSYEQYF.

This clonotype has more than one count but fewer than ten. The chain has TRBV27 and TRBJ2-2; D unresolved. The CDR3 is 14 residues long. Looked up from germline, CDR1 is MNHEY and CDR2 is SMNVEV (reference sequence). The V and J ends lost 4 bases and 9 bases respectively, with 15 bases between them. For the CDR3, the DNA is TGTGCCAGCAGTTATACAGTCGCGAGTCGGGAGCTGTTTTTT. The encoded protein is CASSYTVASRELFF.

The chain employs TRBV19 and TRBJ2-7, with D possibly being TRBD2 (6 bases). Germline lookup yields CDR1 LNHDA and CDR2 SQIVND (reference sequence). Deletions cut 8 bases from V and 0 bases from J, with 17 bases between. This CDR3 is 15 amino acids long. This CDR3 is CASSGSAGSSYEQYF. Here the CDR3 DNA reads TGTGCCAGTTCGGGGTCAGCGGGCAGCTCCTACGAGCAGTACTTC.

V gene TRBV20-1 combines with J gene TRBJ2-1; D remains ambiguous. This CDR3 is built from 12 residues. The germline gives CDR1 DFQATT, CDR2 SNEGSKA (reference sequence). Here the CDR3 reads CSPLRTYNEQFF. The CDR3 DNA reads as TGCAGCCCCCTTCGGACCTACAATGAGCAGTTCTTC.

This clonotype was recorded at least ten times. The chain links TRBV12-3 or TRBV12-4 to TRBJ1-2; 8 positions agree with TRBD1. The length of the CDR3 is 13 residues. The junction had 8 bases not matched to a gene; V was cut back by 10 bases and J by 4 bases. CDR3: CATSTGEVYGYTF. The CDR3, as DNA: TGTGCCACTTCGACAGGGGAGGTCTATGGCTACACCTTC.

This clonotype was counted many times. CDR3 DNA: TGTGCCAGCACTATAGCGGGATTAACCTACGAGCAGTACTTC. Its protein product is CASTIAGLTYEQYF. The chain is built from TRBV2 and TRBJ2-7; 8 bases match TRBD2. Germline loops: CDR1 SNHLY, CDR2 FYNNEI. CDR3 length: 14 amino acids. The junction had 7 bases not matched to a gene; V was cut back by 7 bases and J by 2 bases.

The sample holds many counts of this clonotype. The chain recombines TRBV2 with TRBJ2-1; D is unresolved. Germline values: CDR1 SNHLY, CDR2 FYNNEI. CDR3 size: 13 residues. V lost 7 bases, J lost 6 bases, and 13 bases lay in between. The DNA of the CDR3 is TGTGCCAGCATCATAGATGGTGGCAATGAGCAGTTCTTC. Its translation is CASIIDGGNEQFF. The full variable domain, rest sourced from reference TRBV2 and TRBJ2-1, is EPEVTQTPSHQVTQMGQEVILRCVPISNHLYFYWYRQILGQKVEFLVSFYNNEISEKSEIFDDQFSVERPDGSNFTLKIRSTKLEDSAMYFCASIIDGGNEQFFGPGTRLTVL.

This clonotype was recorded many times. This chain connects TRBV5-8 to TRBJ1-2, with 7 bases matching TRBD1. Unmatched junction bases numbered 15, after V lost 4 bases and J lost 0 bases. Germline V gives CDR1 SGHTS, CDR2 YDEGEE. This CDR3 is 18 amino acids long. The CDR3 bases are TGTGCCAGCAGCGCTCAAACAGGGGCGAGACCCGCTAACTATGGCTACACCTTC. This codes for CASSAQTGARPANYGYTF.

This chain uses TRBV20-1 with TRBJ2-7; no firm D call. The CDR3 contains 14 residues. CDR1 and CDR2 from the germline V gene are DFQATT and SNEGSKA (reference sequence). V was trimmed by 5 bases and J by 2 bases, leaving 16 bases between them. Written as DNA, the CDR3 is TGCAGTGCTTTCCACCCCAATCTGCCCTACGAGCAGTACTTC. This gives the protein CSAFHPNLPYEQYF.

There are many counts of this clonotype. The chain joins TRBV29-1 to TRBJ2-3; 10 bases agree with TRBD1. Germline V gene lookup returns CDR1 SQVTM and CDR2 ANQGSEA. J lost 4 bases, V lost 6 bases, and 10 bases had no gene match. There are 15 residues in the CDR3. CDR3 protein: CSVAPGTGVPDTQYF. The CDR3 nucleotides read TGCAGCGTCGCCCCCGGGACAGGGGTCCCAGATACGCAGTATTTT.

This clonotype appeared many times. The CDR3 here is CASSLLQDGEAFF. In DNA, the CDR3 is TGTGCCAGCAGCCTTTTACAGGACGGTGAAGCTTTCTTT. This chain uses TRBV9 with TRBJ1-1; a weak D match, TRBD1 (5 bases). The CDR3 spans 13 residues. Trimming left V 4 bases short and J 7 bases short, with 14 bases between. The germline V gene has CDR1 SGDLS and CDR2 YYNGEE.

This clonotype was seen repeatedly, ten times or more. V gene TRBV7-2 combines with J gene TRBJ2-3; TRBD2 matches at 10 bases. This CDR3 comprises 15 residues. CDR1 SGHTA and CDR2 FQGNSA come from the germline V gene. The V segment lost 5 bases and the J segment 4 bases; nucleotides outside the gene matches: 6. CDR3 nucleotide sequence: TGTGCCAGCAGCCCCCGGACTAGCGGACCAGATACGCAGTATTTT. This gives the protein CASSPRTSGPDTQYF.